These 22 T cell receptor beta chains originate from one sample sequenced in a study of T cell responses to AZD1222 COVID-19 vaccine (dated by TCRdb to the early 2020s). Reading the label with the study, this specimen's time point is: baseline before first vaccination. Libraries were built with the immunoSEQ multiplex PCR assay. TCRdb re-hosts the immuneACCESS table, in-frame sequences only. Its copies lack some clones; in the studies checked, an unresolved V gene accounts for under half of them, and the cause for the rest is not known. This sample lists roughly 120,000 clones; around 87% were detected once. The top ten clones comprise 1% to 1.5% of the sample. The sample was peripheral blood, taken on day 0 of AZD1222 vaccination. These receptors were collected from an adult in good health.

This clone was counted between two and nine times. The J gene is TRBJ1-1, the V gene TRBV4-3; D ambiguous. Deletions cut 2 bases from V and 1 base from J, with 5 bases between. CDR1 and CDR2 (germline): LGHNA, YSLEER. This CDR3 spans 13 amino acids. The CDR3 coding sequence is TGCGCCAGCAGCCAAAAGGGGAACACTGAAGCTTTCTTT. It translates to CASSQKGNTEAFF.

This clone has only one observation. The rearrangement uses TRBV4-3 and TRBJ2-3; the D is unclear. Germline CDR1 and CDR2: LGHNA and YSLEER. This CDR3 comprises 12 residues. V gave up 1 base and J gave up 10 bases, with 9 bases separating them. CDR3 in amino acids: CASSQGSNAQYF. In DNA, the CDR3 is TGCGCCAGCAGCCAAGGGAGCAATGCGCAGTATTTT.

This rearrangement joins TRBV5-1 to TRBJ1-2; 8 bases match TRBD1. CDR3 length: 13 residues. Germline-derived CDR1 and CDR2 are SGHRS and YFSETQ. V trimming: 4 bases; J trimming: 3 bases; junction bases outside the gene matches: 2. The DNA for the CDR3 is TGCGCCAGCAGCCCAGGGGGCGACTATGGCTACACCTTC. Protein sequence: CASSPGGDYGYTF.

This clone was seen a handful of times. In the same sample, other DNA sequences code for this CDR3. The chain carries TRBV2 and TRBJ1-5, with D perhaps TRBD1 (6 bases). The germline V gene encodes CDR1 SNHLY and CDR2 FYNNEI. This CDR3 region has 15 residues. V lost 1 base and J 1 base, leaving 8 bases between the germline ends. The CDR3 DNA reads TGTGCCAGCAGTGAAGGCAGGGGAAGCAATCAGCCCCAGCATTTT. Translating gives CASSEGRGSNQPQHF.

V gene TRBV3-1 (or the pseudogene TRBV3-2) combines with J gene TRBJ2-3; D gene ambiguous. The length of the CDR3 is 15 residues. V was pared by 2 bases and J by 2 bases, with 11 bases between. Per germline, CDR1 LGHDT and CDR2 YNNKEL (reference sequence). The CDR3 sequence is CASSQRAYNTDTQYF. CDR3 bases: TGTGCCAGCAGCCAACGGGCTTACAACACAGATACGCAGTATTTT.

The rearrangement joins TRBV6-6 to TRBJ1-5; a weak D match, TRBD1 (6 bases). Germline-derived CDR1 and CDR2 are MNHNY and SVGAGI (reference sequence). Trimming left V 5 bases short and J 0 bases short, with 17 bases between. The CDR3 covers 17 residues. The CDR3 sequence is CASSPRQATYSNQPQHF. CDR3 coding DNA: TGTGCCAGCAGTCCGAGACAGGCTACTTATAGCAATCAGCCCCAGCATTTT.

The V call is TRBV5-5, the J call TRBJ1-2, with 8 bases matching TRBD1. Trimming at V came to 6 bases and at J to 6 bases, leaving 19 bases not matched to a gene. The CDR3 consists of 17 residues. The germline gives CDR1 SGHKS, CDR2 YYEKEE (reference sequence). The CDR3 coding sequence is TGTGCCAGCATCCATAGAGTTGACAGGGGCGAAGGGAATGGCTACACCTTC. This translates into CASIHRVDRGEGNGYTF.

The sample holds a few counts of this clone. The chain joins TRBV3-1 (or the pseudogene TRBV3-2) to TRBJ1-5, with a weak D call TRBD1 (5 bases). The CDR3 consists of 15 residues. V lost 0 bases to trimming and J lost 3 bases, with 9 bases between them. Germline V lookup: CDR1 LGHDT, CDR2 YNNKEL (reference sequence). CDR3: CASSQDRQLNQPQHF. CDR3 DNA sequence: TGTGCCAGCAGCCAAGATAGACAGCTCAATCAGCCCCAGCATTTT.

The V gene is TRBV5-1, the J gene TRBJ2-2; D gene uncertain. V shed 2 bases and J shed 1 base, with 6 bases lying between them. In germline, CDR1 is SGHRS, CDR2 YFSETQ. The CDR3 sequence is 14 residues long. In nucleotides, the CDR3 is TGCGCCAGCAGCTTTTGGGGGAACACCGGGGAGCTGTTTTTT. This encodes CASSFWGNTGELFF.

The gene calls are TRBV18 and TRBJ2-7, with 12 bases matching TRBD2. The germline gives CDR1 KGHSH, CDR2 LQKENI. This CDR3 region has 16 residues. The ends lost 3 bases at V and 4 bases at J; junction bases unmatched: 7. In DNA form, the CDR3 reads TGTGCCAGCTCACCGATGAGGACTAGCGGGGTTTACGAGCAGTACTTC. It specifies CASSPMRTSGVYEQYF.

This sequence joins TRBV28 and TRBJ1-3, with D maybe TRBD1 (5 bases). The CDR3 loop spans 14 amino acids. V lost 5 bases, J lost 3 bases, and 11 bases lay in between. Germline-derived CDR1 and CDR2 are MDHEN and SYDVKM. The CDR3 sequence: CASSGAAIGNTIYF. The CDR3 bases are TGTGCCAGCAGTGGGGCAGCAATTGGAAACACCATATATTTT.

The rearrangement uses TRBV7-8 and TRBJ1-1; 10 nucleotides line up with TRBD1. CDR1 is SGHVS and CDR2 is FQNEAQ in the germline V gene. This CDR3 is 17 amino acids long. V lost 5 bases and J lost 4; bases outside the gene matches: 13. The CDR3 bases are TGTGCCAGCAGCCCGGGAGGCTCCCGGGACAGGGGCACTGAAGCTTTCTTT. Translated: CASSPGGSRDRGTEAFF.

V gene TRBV12-3 or TRBV12-4 combines with J gene TRBJ1-2, with 7 bases fitting TRBD1. Losses at the gene ends were 7 bases for V and 8 bases for J; bases not matched to a gene: 7. This CDR3 spans 12 amino acids. CDR3 residues: CASTLTGAGYTF. CDR3 sequence (DNA): TGTGCCAGCACCCTAACAGGGGCCGGCTACACCTTC.

The rearrangement uses TRBV6-5 and TRBJ2-3; maybe TRBD1 (6 bases). The V and J ends lost 7 bases and 0 bases respectively, with 11 bases between them. Germline V CDR1 and CDR2: MNHEY, SVGAGI. There are 14 residues in the CDR3. The CDR3 DNA sequence: TGTGCCAGCACACGGACAGCTAGCACAGATACGCAGTATTTT. It specifies CASTRTASTDTQYF.

The chain carries TRBV7-9 and TRBJ1-2; 8 nucleotides align to TRBD1. V lost 5 bases to trimming and J lost 3 bases; unmatched junction nucleotides: 5. Looked up from germline, CDR1 is SEHNR and CDR2 is FQNEAQ (reference sequence). The CDR3 is 14 residues long. CDR3 sequence (DNA): TGTGCCAGCAGCGTCACAGGGGGGTACTATGGCTACACCTTC. Translation gives CASSVTGGYYGYTF.

This chain connects TRBV19 to TRBJ1-1; no reliable D call. CDR1 and CDR2 from the germline V gene are LNHDA and SQIVND (reference sequence). V was pared by 5 bases and J by 5 bases, with 15 bases between. This CDR3 spans 14 amino acids. CDR3 in amino acids: CASSSPGLLTEAFF. The DNA of the CDR3 is TGTGCCAGTAGTTCACCGGGGTTGCTAACTGAAGCTTTCTTT.

The chain employs TRBV6-1 and TRBJ2-7, with no clear D. V lost 2 bases and J 0 bases, leaving 11 bases between the germline ends. CDR1 is MNHNS and CDR2 is SASEGT in the germline V gene. The CDR3 contains 15 residues. The DNA for the CDR3 is TGTGCCAGCAGTGAAAGCAGCCGGAGCTCCTACGAGCAGTACTTC. Translation gives CASSESSRSSYEQYF.

This rearrangement joins TRBV25-1 to TRBJ1-6; a weak D match, TRBD1 (5 bases). V was clipped by 4 bases and J by 0 bases, with 16 bases between them. This CDR3 comprises 18 residues. The germline V gene encodes CDR1 MGHDK and CDR2 SYGVNS. Here the CDR3 reads CASSAGTYWTSYNSPLHF. CDR3 nucleotide sequence: TGTGCCAGCAGTGCGGGGACTTACTGGACCTCCTATAATTCACCCCTCCACTTT.

The V and J genes are TRBV20-1 and TRBJ2-5; D is ambiguous. Germline CDR1 is DFQATT and CDR2 is SNEGSKA (reference sequence). The CDR3 has 10 amino acids. Trimming shortened V by 3 bases and J by 2 bases, and 1 base separated the two germline ends. The CDR3 sequence: CSARQETQYF. The CDR3 bases are TGCAGTGCTAGGCAAGAGACCCAGTACTTC.

The V and J genes are TRBV3-1 (or the pseudogene TRBV3-2) and TRBJ1-6; perhaps TRBD1 as D (5 bases). The CDR3 length is 16 residues. Trimming removed 3 bases from V and 4 bases from J, with 13 bases in between. Germline CDR1 and CDR2: LGHDT and YNNKEL (reference sequence). CDR3 sequence reads: CASSHILRGYNSPLHF. The CDR3 DNA is TGTGCCAGCAGCCACATACTGAGGGGATATAATTCACCCCTCCACTTT.

The chain is built from TRBV5-5 and TRBJ2-7; 7 bases are a match to TRBD1. V was pared by 2 bases and J by 13 bases, with 12 bases of the junction left unmatched. This CDR3 spans 13 amino acids. Germline V gene data show CDR1 as SGHKS and CDR2 as YYEKEE (reference sequence). CDR3 amino acids: CASSFTGQAPSYF. The DNA for the CDR3 is TGTGCCAGCAGCTTTACCGGACAGGCGCCTAGCTACTTC.

J is TRBJ1-2 and V is TRBV19; D uncertain. The CDR3 extends over 13 amino acids. CDR1 and CDR2 (germline): LNHDA, SQIVND (reference sequence). The V gene lost 2 bases and the J gene lost 2 bases, with 6 bases spanning the gap. CDR3 amino acids: CASSIWQNYGYTF. The CDR3 nucleotides are TGTGCCAGTAGTATATGGCAGAACTATGGCTACACCTTC.